The rows below give T cell receptor beta chains drawn from one sample of a study of a mutant IDH1 vaccine in newly diagnosed glioma. The repertoire was sequenced with immunoSEQ multiplex PCR; TCRdb's copy has only in-frame clones and lacks some. Of approximately 54,000 clones detected, roughly 80% appear once; the ten largest clones hold approximately 19%. The sequencing used PBMCs, collected from a glioma patient treated with radiotherapy, temozolomide or both. The source is a man between 18 and 29 years old with glioma. The CDR3 runs from the conserved cysteine through the conserved F or W.

v_gene,j_gene,CDR3aa
TRBV7-2,TRBJ1-5,CASSLDRERQPQHF
TRBV6-1,TRBJ1-3,CASSFSGQPVNTIYF
TRBV18,TRBJ1-5,CASSPGQLSNQPQHF
TRBV30,TRBJ1-5,CAWRPTGGYNQPQHF
TRBV4-2,TRBJ2-7,CASSQDVTGGRSEQYF
TRBV5-6,TRBJ1-2,CASSLVRGLQNDYGYTF
TRBV7-8,TRBJ2-7,CASSLSGRSYEQYF
TRBV5-1,TRBJ2-7,CASSGGVSYEQYF
TRBV27,TRBJ2-7,CASSPGTGGLQGFYEQYF
TRBV19,TRBJ1-2,CASSPGTGDRAGYTF
TRBV4-3,TRBJ1-2,CASSQEVVQIYGYTF
TRBV7-8,TRBJ2-7,CASTRSRHELYF